This T cell receptor beta chain was observed in a study of T cells in Graves' hyperthyroidism and ophthalmopathy. The authors took PBMCs from 9.5 to 10 ml fresh peripheral blood. This CDR3 contains 16 residues. The junction had 5 bases not matched to a gene; V was cut back by 6 bases and J by 0 bases. Germline assignment: CDR1 SNHLY and CDR2 FYNNEI. Researchers amplified the TCR beta CDR3 regions from RNA transcripts. The HTBI primer set drove a first-round RT-PCR of the TCR CDR3. TCRdb reanalysed the multiplex PCR reads using MiXCR and keeps one entry per CDR3 protein. The sample yields about 96,000 distinct CDR3 sequences, around 50% seen once.

Sample: blood. The clonotype comes from a woman aged 35 to 49 with Graves' hyperthyroidism. The J gene is TRBJ2-6, the V gene TRBV2, with 7 bases lining up with TRBD1. CDR3 protein: CASRPGQRSGANVLTF. The CDR3 coding sequence is TGTGCCAGCAGACCGGGACAGCGCTCTGGGGCCAACGTCCTGACTTTC. The whole variable domain, filled in from reference TRBV2 and TRBJ2-6, reads EPEVTQTPSHQVTQMGQEVILRCVPISNHLYFYWYRQILGQKVEFLVSFYNNEISEKSEIFDDQFSVERPDGSNFTLKIRSTKLEDSAMYFCASRPGQRSGANVLTFGAGSRLTVL.